A single sample gave rise to the 19 T cell receptor beta chains below, sequenced in a study of blood T cell repertoires in COVID-19. The table came from immunoSEQ multiplex PCR; TCRdb's copy has only in-frame clones and leaves some out. The sample shows about 100,000 clones, 85% to 95% of them seen only once. The sample taken for sequencing was peripheral blood. These receptors were collected from a man aged 45 to 65 with active COVID-19.

This rearrangement joins TRBV7-9 to TRBJ2-2, with TRBD2 as a possible D gene (6 bases). CDR3 length equals 16 residues. Germline V gene data show CDR1 as SEHNR and CDR2 as FQNEAQ (reference sequence). Trimming stripped 4 bases from V and 1 base from J, with 13 bases between. DNA for the CDR3: TGTGCCAGCAGCTCCGGACTACTGGTGAACACCGGGGAGCTGTTTTTT. This encodes CASSSGLLVNTGELFF.

The chain recombines TRBV28 with TRBJ2-3; 8 nucleotides agree with TRBD2. Germline values: CDR1 MDHEN, CDR2 SYDVKM. This CDR3 has 18 amino acids. Trimming at V came to 6 bases and at J to 2 bases, leaving 16 bases not matched to a gene. The CDR3 DNA follows: TGTGCCAGCAGAGAGATCAATCTGGCGGGAGGACCCACAGATACGCAGTATTTT. Its protein is CASREINLAGGPTDTQYF.

This rearrangement joins TRBV28 to TRBJ1-1; 7 nucleotides agree with TRBD1. The CDR3 has 14 amino acids. Germline V gives CDR1 MDHEN, CDR2 SYDVKM. Unmatched junction bases numbered 7, after V lost 7 bases and J lost 2 bases. The DNA for the CDR3 is TGTGCCAGCACCCTGGGACAGACAAACACTGAAGCTTTCTTT. Its translation is CASTLGQTNTEAFF.

The chain recombines TRBV13 with TRBJ2-7; 13 bases agree with TRBD2. The CDR3 length is 18 residues. V was clipped by 4 bases and J by 0 bases; unmatched bases: 9. The germline CDR1 and CDR2 sequences are PRHDT and FYEKMQ (reference sequence). The CDR3 DNA reads as TGTGCCAGCAGCTCCCGGACTAGCGGGAGTTCCCCCTCCTACGAGCAGTACTTC. Encoded protein: CASSSRTSGSSPSYEQYF. The variable domain in full, with the rest retrieved from reference TRBV13 and TRBJ2-7, is AAGVIQSPRHLIKEKRETATLKCYPIPRHDTVYWYQQGPGQDPQFLISFYEKMQSDKGSIPDRFSAQQFSDYHSELNMSSLELGDSALYFCASSSRTSGSSPSYEQYFGPGTRLTVT.

The V and J genes are TRBV7-8 and TRBJ1-3, with TRBD1 matching 8 bases. The germline V gene encodes CDR1 SGHVS and CDR2 FQNEAQ. Trimming took 6 bases from V and 4 from J; bases not matched to a gene: 11. The length of the CDR3 is 16 residues. CDR3 region: CASRQGQAKAGNTIYF. The CDR3 DNA reads TGTGCCAGCAGGCAGGGACAGGCGAAAGCAGGAAACACCATATATTTT.

The chain links TRBV24-1 to TRBJ2-3, with D perhaps TRBD2 (6 bases). This CDR3 contains 16 residues. Germline values: CDR1 KGHDR, CDR2 SFDVKD. V was cut by 0 bases and J by 5 bases, with 14 bases left in between. CDR3: CATSDLQFGGRDTQYF. The CDR3 DNA follows: TGTGCCACCAGTGATTTGCAATTCGGGGGTAGAGATACGCAGTATTTT.

V is TRBV30 and J is TRBJ1-2, with D perhaps matching TRBD1 (5 bases). Looked up from germline, CDR1 is GTSNPN and CDR2 is SVGIG (reference sequence). The ends were cut back, 0 bases at V and 7 bases at J, with 12 bases in the middle. CDR3 size: 13 residues. CDR3 sequence: CAWSVQGRGGYTF. In nucleotides, the CDR3 is TGTGCCTGGAGTGTACAAGGGAGGGGTGGCTACACCTTC.

The V call is TRBV6-6, the J call TRBJ2-3, with 8 positions matching TRBD1. With V trimmed by 0 bases and J by 4 bases, 6 bases remained unmatched. In germline, CDR1 is MNHNY, CDR2 SVGAGI (reference sequence). This CDR3 is built from 16 residues. CDR3 bases: TGTGCCAGCAGTTACTCACTGACAGGGGTGGCAGATACGCAGTATTTT. Amino acids: CASSYSLTGVADTQYF.

V gene TRBV6-6 combines with J gene TRBJ1-5; 10 positions match TRBD1. This CDR3 comprises 16 residues. The V gene end was trimmed by 8 bases and the J gene end by 0 bases; junction bases not matched to a gene: 7. The germline CDR1 and CDR2 sequences are MNHNY and SVGAGI (reference sequence). The CDR3 sequence: CASVGQGYNSNQPQHF. CDR3 sequence (DNA): TGTGCCAGCGTGGGACAGGGGTACAATAGCAATCAGCCCCAGCATTTT.

The chain recombines TRBV4-1 with TRBJ1-1; D not certain. The CDR3 is 13 residues long. The germline CDR1 and CDR2 sequences are MGHRA and YSYEKL. Trimming cost V 3 bases and J 1 base, with 6 bases left between them. CDR3 amino acids: CASSHPGNTEAFF. The CDR3 DNA reads TGCGCCAGCAGCCACCCCGGGAACACTGAAGCTTTCTTT.

This chain joins TRBV4-2 and TRBJ2-1; 8 bases align to TRBD2. With 0 bases clipped from V and 3 bases from J, the junction kept 10 bases outside the gene matches. Germline assignment: CDR1 LGHNA and CDR2 YNFKEQ. The CDR3 sequence is 18 residues long. CDR3 residues: CASSQDNSAGGGYNEQFF. The DNA for the CDR3 is TGTGCCAGCAGCCAAGATAACTCGGCGGGAGGTGGCTACAATGAGCAGTTCTTC.

This clone showed up just a few times. The CDR3 DNA follows: TGTGCCAGCAGTTCCTTTGGGGGTAGCGGGAGGCCCAGCTCCTACAATGAGCAGTTCTTC. Its protein product is CASSSFGGSGRPSSYNEQFF. The chain employs TRBV28 and TRBJ2-1; 10 bases fit TRBD2. Germline loops: CDR1 MDHEN, CDR2 SYDVKM. After removal of 4 bases from V and 0 bases from J, the junction contained 15 bases not matched to a gene. This CDR3 is built from 20 residues. The entire variable domain, with the rest obtained from reference TRBV28 and TRBJ2-1, is as follows: DVKVTQSSRYLVKRTGEKVFLECVQDMDHENMFWYRQDPGLGLRLIYFSYDVKMKEKGDIPEGYSVSREKKERFSLILESASTNQTSMYLCASSSFGGSGRPSSYNEQFFGPGTRLTVL.

This clone was counted once. V is TRBV27 and J is TRBJ2-1; D might be TRBD2 (5 bases). CDR1 is MNHEY, CDR2 SMNVEV, per germline (reference sequence). The V end was cut by 8 bases, the J end by 5 bases, with 16 bases between. The CDR3 loop spans 14 amino acids. The CDR3 DNA is TGTGCCAGCTGCTCCAGCGGAGGTCACAATGAGCAGTTCTTC. Protein sequence: CASCSSGGHNEQFF.

V and J are TRBV10-3 and TRBJ1-2, with a possible D match to TRBD1 (5 bases). Deletions cut 0 bases from V and 7 bases from J, with 12 bases between. The V gene's germline CDR1 is ENHRY and CDR2 SYGVKD. CDR3 size: 14 residues. Here the CDR3 DNA reads TGTGCCATCAGTGAGTCGGAACAGGCAGTTGGCTACACCTTC. It codes for CAISESEQAVGYTF.

The chain recombines TRBV9 with TRBJ2-6; 11 positions match TRBD2. This CDR3 is 18 amino acids long. With V trimmed by 4 bases and J by 1 base, 7 bases remained unmatched. Germline CDR1 SGDLS, CDR2 YYNGEE. CDR3 sequence (DNA): TGTGCCAGCAGCCCGAGACTAGCGGGGACTTCTGGGGCCAACGTCCTGACTTTC. Its protein is CASSPRLAGTSGANVLTF.

The rearrangement uses TRBV6-2 or TRBV6-3 and TRBJ2-7, with 10 positions matching TRBD1. With V trimmed by 6 bases and J by 9 bases, 11 bases remained unmatched. This CDR3 has 14 amino acids. Germline V gene sequence: CDR1 MNHEY, CDR2 SVGEGT. As DNA, the CDR3 is TGTGCCAGCAGCCTGGGACAGGGGTCCGCTGGGCAGTACTTC. Translating gives CASSLGQGSAGQYF.

This clone was observed once. The chain joins TRBV28 to TRBJ1-1; D unclear. Trimming shortened V by 2 bases and J by 1 base, and 14 bases separated the two germline ends. This CDR3 comprises 16 residues. The germline gives CDR1 MDHEN, CDR2 SYDVKM. The CDR3 reads CASSLPLGSTNTEAFF. The CDR3 bases are TGTGCCAGCAGTTTACCACTAGGCAGCACGAACACTGAAGCTTTCTTT.

This chain joins TRBV19 and TRBJ2-1, with 7 positions matching TRBD2. The CDR3 is made up of 15 amino acids. V dropped 5 bases and J dropped 2; count of bases not matched to a gene: 6. Germline V lookup: CDR1 LNHDA, CDR2 SQIVND (reference sequence). For the CDR3, the DNA is TGTGCCAGTAGTGCGAGCGGGAACCCCTACAATGAGCAGTTCTTC. Translated, it gives CASSASGNPYNEQFF.

This clone has a single count. The gene calls are TRBV2 and TRBJ1-2; 8 positions agree with TRBD1. There are 13 residues in the CDR3. With V trimmed by 5 bases and J by 6 bases, 5 bases remained unmatched. Germline V gene sequence: CDR1 SNHLY, CDR2 FYNNEI. CDR3 residues: CASSLTGENGYTF. In DNA form, the CDR3 reads TGTGCCAGCAGTTTGACAGGGGAGAATGGCTACACCTTC.